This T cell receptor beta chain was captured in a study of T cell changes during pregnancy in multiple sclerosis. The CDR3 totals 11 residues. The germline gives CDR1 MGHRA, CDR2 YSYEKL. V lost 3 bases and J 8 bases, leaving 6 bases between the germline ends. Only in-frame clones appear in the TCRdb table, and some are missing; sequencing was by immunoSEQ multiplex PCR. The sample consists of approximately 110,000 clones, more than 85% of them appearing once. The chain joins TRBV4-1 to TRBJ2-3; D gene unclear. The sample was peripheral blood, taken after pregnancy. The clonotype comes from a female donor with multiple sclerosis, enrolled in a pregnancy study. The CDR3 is CASSQSGTQYF. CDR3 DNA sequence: TGCGCCAGCAGCCAGTCCGGTACGCAGTATTTT.